This record covers a single TCR beta chain. Its antigen remains unknown. This record comes from a study of T-cell memory formation after mild COVID-19. Study in general: Clustering of TCRs was largely donor specific.

TCRdb redid the calling of the 5' RACE reads with MiXCR, one entry per CDR3 protein. Of 80,000 to 90,000 distinct CDR3 sequences listed, nearly 25% are singletons. Overall study results and limits: Contracting CD8+ clones were enriched in EMRA, CD4+ mainly in CM and EM. The study detected some responding clones in pre-infection memory, suggesting cross-reactive memory joined. Nothing confirmed that second-wave clones peaking on day 37 were specific for SARS-CoV-2.

With V trimmed by 3 bases and J by 0 bases, 10 bases remained unmatched. The CDR3 has 19 residues. The germline gives CDR1 SEHNR, CDR2 FQNEAQ (reference sequence). This chain links TRBV7-9 with TRBJ2-6; TRBD1 matches at 8 bases. The receptor was derived from a man between 18 and 29 years old who had mild COVID-19 (a few samples of this study predate the infection). Cell type and time point are not known. The sample comprised PBMCs or a T cell subset sorted from them (not recorded which). The CDR3 region has the DNA TGTGCCAGCAGCTTTGGGTCCAGGACAGGGTACTCTGGGGCCAACGTCCTGACTTTC. Protein: CASSFGSRTGYSGANVLTF.